The next 14 T cell receptor beta chains were all read from a single sample in a study of blood T cell repertoires in COVID-19. Produced via immunoSEQ multiplex PCR; TCRdb's table is partial and in-frame only. The sample has under 200,000 clones, about 85% seen once. Sequencing was done on a sample of peripheral blood. All receptors derive from a man in his sixties with acute or convalescent COVID-19.

The rearrangement links TRBV27 to TRBJ2-7; 7 nucleotides agree with TRBD2. This CDR3 is built from 16 residues. Germline V gives CDR1 MNHEY, CDR2 SMNVEV (reference sequence). The junction had 16 bases not matched to a gene; V was cut back by 4 bases and J by 7 bases. This CDR3 reads CASSSILALGVDEQYF. CDR3 bases: TGTGCCAGCAGTTCGATACTAGCGTTGGGAGTGGATGAGCAGTACTTC.

Regarding this clone: Other DNA sequences in the same sample also yield this CDR3. The DNA for the CDR3 is TGCAGCGTGGGACAGGGTGACTCACCCCTCCACTTT. Its protein is CSVGQGDSPLHF. The genes are TRBV29-1 and TRBJ1-6; TRBD1 aligns across 9 bases. This CDR3 spans 12 amino acids. Germline CDR1 is SQVTM and CDR2 is ANQGSEA. The junction had 4 bases not matched to a gene; V was cut back by 6 bases and J by 10 bases.

This rearrangement joins TRBV2 to TRBJ1-4, with D maybe TRBD1 (6 bases). The CDR3 consists of 15 residues. Trimming left V 3 bases short and J 0 bases short, with 8 bases between. The germline CDR1 and CDR2 sequences are SNHLY and FYNNEI. CDR3 amino acids: CASSEDSATNEKLFF. The CDR3 bases are TGTGCCAGCAGTGAGGACAGCGCAACTAATGAAAAACTGTTTTTT. Based on the CDR3 plus reference TRBV2 and TRBJ1-4, the full variable domain is EPEVTQTPSHQVTQMGQEVILRCVPISNHLYFYWYRQILGQKVEFLVSFYNNEISEKSEIFDDQFSVERPDGSNFTLKIRSTKLEDSAMYFCASSEDSATNEKLFFGSGTQLSVL.

J is TRBJ2-5 and V is TRBV4-1; perhaps TRBD2 as D (5 bases). The CDR3 covers 15 residues. Trimming cost V 6 bases and J 5 bases, with 19 bases left between them. Germline V CDR1 and CDR2: MGHRA, YSYEKL. CDR3 sequence: CASSDARAGGETQYF. The CDR3, as DNA: TGCGCCAGCAGTGATGCCCGGGCGGGTGGGGAGACCCAGTACTTC.

The chain is built from TRBV24-1 and TRBJ1-2; tentatively, D is TRBD1 (5 bases). CDR1 is KGHDR, CDR2 SFDVKD, per germline. CDR3 length: 14 residues. Between the trimmed V and J ends, which lost 5 bases and 4 bases, there was a span of 13 bases. The CDR3 reads CATSGDDRFYGYTF. Here the CDR3 DNA reads TGTGCCACCAGTGGGGATGACAGATTCTATGGCTACACCTTC.

This rearrangement joins TRBV6-1 to TRBJ1-2, with D possibly matching TRBD1 (5 bases). V was cut by 2 bases and J by 5 bases, with 12 bases left in between. The CDR3 contains 14 residues. In germline, CDR1 is MNHNS, CDR2 SASEGT. This CDR3 is CASSESGEAYGYTF. The CDR3 coding sequence is TGTGCCAGCAGTGAATCGGGGGAAGCGTATGGCTACACCTTC.

This chain links TRBV30 with TRBJ1-1; 7 bases line up with TRBD1. This CDR3 spans 16 amino acids. CDR1 is GTSNPN, CDR2 SVGIG, per germline (reference sequence). Trimming at V came to 3 bases and at J to 1 base, leaving 11 bases not matched to a gene. The CDR3: CAWRGNSGTANTEAFF. The CDR3, as DNA: TGTGCCTGGAGGGGTAATTCCGGGACAGCGAACACTGAAGCTTTCTTT.

The chain combines TRBV11-3 with TRBJ2-7; TRBD1 is a possible D gene (5 bases). Germline V gene lookup returns CDR1 SGHNT and CDR2 YENEEA. The CDR3 has 13 residues. The V end lost 5 bases, the J end lost 2 bases, and 10 bases lay between the germline ends. The CDR3 spells CASSRQRTYEQYF. CDR3 bases: TGTGCCAGCAGCCGACAGAGAACCTACGAGCAGTACTTC.

This chain uses TRBV5-1 with TRBJ1-2; maybe TRBD1 (5 bases). The germline V and J ends were trimmed by 0 bases and 4 bases, with 13 bases remaining between them. CDR3 length: 15 residues. Germline CDR1 reads SGHRS; CDR2 reads YFSETQ. The CDR3, as DNA: TGCGCCAGCAGCTTGGAGGGGTCTCCCCTCTATGGCTACACCTTC. Translation gives CASSLEGSPLYGYTF.

Only one count was recorded for this clone. This chain uses TRBV2 with TRBJ2-2, with D perhaps TRBD1 (6 bases). From germline, CDR1 is SNHLY and CDR2 FYNNEI. The V gene lost 4 bases and the J gene lost 4 bases, with 7 bases spanning the gap. CDR3 length: 13 residues. CDR3 protein: CASSVQGTGELFF. CDR3 coding DNA: TGTGCCAGCAGTGTACAGGGCACCGGGGAGCTGTTTTTT.

This chain uses TRBV24-1 with TRBJ2-1, with TRBD1 matching over 8 bases. The CDR3 totals 15 residues. The V and J ends lost 5 bases and 8 bases, in that order; junction bases with no gene match: 10. Germline values: CDR1 KGHDR, CDR2 SFDVKD. The CDR3 DNA sequence: TGTGCCACCAGTGGCTCGACAGGGGCCTTAGATGAGCAGTTCTTC. This sequence encodes CATSGSTGALDEQFF.

The rearrangement joins TRBV6-1 to TRBJ2-7; 9 bases map to TRBD1. Germline V CDR1 and CDR2: MNHNS, SASEGT. This CDR3 has 16 residues. With V trimmed by 0 bases and J by 6 bases, 9 bases remained unmatched. The CDR3 DNA reads as TGTGCCAGCAGTGAAGCGACAGGGGGGTTAATAGGCGAGCAGTACGTC. Protein sequence: CASSEATGGLIGEQYV.

The CDR3 DNA sequence: TGTGCCAGCAGCTCACAGGGGGAAGGAAACACCATATATTTT. The encoded protein is CASSSQGEGNTIYF. The chain links TRBV11-3 to TRBJ1-3; 8 nucleotides match TRBD1. CDR1 and CDR2 from the germline V gene are SGHNT and YENEEA. V lost 4 bases, J lost 4 bases, and 3 bases stayed unmatched. The CDR3 length is 14 residues.

CDR3 region: CASSLSGNSYNEQFF. The CDR3 bases are TGTGCCAGCAGTCTAAGCGGGAATTCCTACAATGAGCAGTTCTTC. The chain carries TRBV27 and TRBJ2-1, with 7 bases identical to TRBD2. CDR3 length: 15 amino acids. V dropped 5 bases and J dropped 1; count of bases not matched to a gene: 5. Per the germline V gene, CDR1 is MNHEY and CDR2 is SMNVEV (reference sequence).